Below, 7 T cell receptor beta chains from the same sample are listed, as sequenced in a study of blood T cell repertoires in COVID-19. Generated by immunoSEQ multiplex PCR, the TCRdb table keeps only in-frame clones and is missing some. Of about 200,000 clones in the sample, approximately 81% were seen once. The source material was peripheral blood. These receptors all stem from a woman of 80 years or more with acute or convalescent COVID-19.

For the CDR3, the DNA is TGTGCCAGCAGCCGGGACAGGGAGGGGGGCTACACCTTC. Encoded protein: CASSRDREGGYTF. V and J are TRBV3-1 (or the pseudogene TRBV3-2) and TRBJ1-2; 9 bases are shared with TRBD1. V shed 4 bases and J 8 bases; nucleotides not matched to a gene: 5. The CDR3 extends over 13 amino acids. Germline V gene sequence: CDR1 LGHDT, CDR2 YNNKEL (reference sequence).

This rearrangement joins TRBV5-1 to TRBJ2-1; 7 nucleotides agree with TRBD2. The J segment lost 4 bases and the V segment lost 4 bases, leaving 11 bases of the junction unmatched. Per the germline V gene, CDR1 is SGHRS and CDR2 is YFSETQ. CDR3 length: 16 amino acids. Here the CDR3 reads CASSPTGGSPYNEQFF. In DNA, the CDR3 is TGCGCCAGCAGCCCAACGGGCGGGAGCCCATACAATGAGCAGTTCTTC.

This chain joins TRBV5-1 and TRBJ2-2, with D possibly being TRBD2 (6 bases). The CDR3 is 15 residues long. Germline assignment: CDR1 SGHRS and CDR2 YFSETQ. Between the trimmed V and J ends, which lost 4 bases and 3 bases, there was a span of 13 bases. CDR3 DNA sequence: TGCGCCAGCAGCCGGGAGACTTGGGACACCGGGGAGCTGTTTTTT. Encoded protein: CASSRETWDTGELFF.

This chain joins TRBV15 and TRBJ1-5; possible D gene TRBD1, 5 bases. Trimming took 3 bases from V and 4 from J, leaving 10 bases between them. The CDR3 is 14 amino acids. Germline V gene sequence: CDR1 LNHNV, CDR2 YYDKDF (reference sequence). The CDR3 DNA sequence: TGTGCCACCAGCAGCCAGGGTCGAAATCAGCCCCAGCATTTT. It specifies CATSSQGRNQPQHF.

This clone was observed a few times. The genes are TRBV19 and TRBJ1-5; no clear D. The CDR3 covers 15 residues. V was shortened by 1 base and J by 4 bases, with 11 bases between the two germline ends. Germline CDR1 LNHDA, CDR2 SQIVND (reference sequence). The CDR3 is CASSIGAGQNQPQHF. The CDR3 DNA follows: TGTGCCAGTAGTATAGGGGCAGGCCAGAATCAGCCCCAGCATTTT.

The chain has TRBV18 and TRBJ2-7, with 10 nucleotides matching TRBD1. Unmatched junction bases numbered 3, after V lost 2 bases and J lost 2 bases. The CDR3 contains 15 residues. Germline values: CDR1 KGHSH, CDR2 LQKENI. The CDR3 DNA sequence: TGTGCCAGCTCACCAGGACAGGGGGTTACCTACGAGCAGTACTTC. Protein product: CASSPGQGVTYEQYF.

This chain joins TRBV11-2 and TRBJ2-1, with TRBD1 as a possible D gene (5 bases). CDR1 and CDR2 from the germline V gene are SGHAT and FQNNGV. The CDR3 has 14 amino acids. Trimming cost V 1 base and J 10 bases, with 14 bases left between them. CDR3 residues: CASSLAPTVGEQFF. The CDR3 DNA is TGTGCCAGCAGCTTAGCCCCGACAGTTGGCGAGCAGTTCTTC.